These 11 T cell receptor beta chains originate from one sample sequenced in a study of CD8+ T cells in alopecia areata. Following RNA extraction, reverse transcription yielded cDNA that acted as the sequencing template. Some clones are missing from TCRdb's copy, which holds only in-frame ones; the method was immunoSEQ multiplex PCR. The sample contains 210,000 or so clones, approximately 72% of which appear only once. Regarding treatment: oral pan-JAK inhibitor, 5-10 mg twice daily. The input for sequencing was CD4+ T cells sorted from blood, taken at approximately week 42, from a patient treated with tofacitinib. The receptors originated from a human donor with alopecia areata.

The chain links TRBV27 to TRBJ1-2, with 10 nucleotides matching TRBD1. V lost 5 bases to trimming and J lost 4 bases; unmatched junction nucleotides: 1. The germline V gene encodes CDR1 MNHEY and CDR2 SMNVEV (reference sequence). CDR3 size: 13 residues. The CDR3 bases are TGTGCCAGCAGTCGGGACAGGGGCTATGGCTACACCTTC. It codes for CASSRDRGYGYTF.

This clone was seen only a few times. This chain uses TRBV9 with TRBJ2-1; 9 bases fit TRBD1. The V gene end was trimmed by 3 bases and the J gene end by 3 bases; junction bases not matched to a gene: 4. The germline V gene encodes CDR1 SGDLS and CDR2 YYNGEE. This CDR3 region has 15 residues. The CDR3 spells CASSAGQGYYNEQFF. The CDR3 coding sequence is TGTGCCAGCAGCGCAGGACAGGGGTACTACAATGAGCAGTTCTTC.

The chain couples TRBV15 to TRBJ1-4; D may be TRBD1 (5 bases). Trimming left V 0 bases short and J 0 bases short, with 8 bases between. Germline CDR1 and CDR2: LNHNV and YYDKDF (reference sequence). The CDR3 has 16 residues. Written as DNA, the CDR3 is TGTGCCACCAGCAGAGATCAGACAGCAACTAATGAAAAACTGTTTTTT. Protein: CATSRDQTATNEKLFF.

The rearrangement uses TRBV30 and TRBJ2-7; TRBD1 might be the D (7 bases). The CDR3 spans 14 residues. Germline CDR1 reads GTSNPN; CDR2 reads SVGIG (reference sequence). Trimming pared 0 bases from V and 2 bases from J, leaving 11 bases between. CDR3 in amino acids: CAWSVPGGTYEQYF. Here the CDR3 DNA reads TGTGCCTGGAGTGTACCAGGGGGGACCTACGAGCAGTACTTC.

V is TRBV6-5 and J is TRBJ2-7; either TRBD1 or TRBD2 may supply D (5 bases each). Trimming shortened V by 2 bases and J by 6 bases, and 14 bases separated the two germline ends. The CDR3 covers 14 residues. CDR1 and CDR2 (germline): MNHEY, SVGAGI. This CDR3 reads CASSYGPGTSEQYF. In DNA, the CDR3 is TGTGCCAGCAGTTACGGGCCAGGGACCTCCGAGCAGTACTTC.

The chain employs TRBV18 and TRBJ2-7; D is unresolved. Per the germline V gene, CDR1 is KGHSH and CDR2 is LQKENI. V lost 3 bases and J 0 bases, leaving 15 bases between the germline ends. CDR3 length: 16 amino acids. The CDR3 bases are TGTGCCAGCTCACCGCACGAACACCGGGTCTCCTACGAGCAGTACTTC. Amino acid sequence: CASSPHEHRVSYEQYF.

The V call is TRBV7-2, the J call TRBJ2-4; D is tentatively TRBD1 or TRBD2 (5 bases each). Trimming took off 4 bases at V and 0 bases at J, with 7 bases between the two ends. This CDR3 region has 14 residues. Germline V gene sequence: CDR1 SGHTA, CDR2 FQGNSA. The DNA for the CDR3 is TGTGCCAGCAGCTCGGGACCAGCCAAAAACATTCAGTACTTC. It encodes CASSSGPAKNIQYF.

The rearrangement joins TRBV29-1 to TRBJ2-2; D may be TRBD1 or TRBD2 (6 bases each). Germline assignment: CDR1 SQVTM and CDR2 ANQGSEA. The V and J ends lost 2 bases and 1 base respectively, with 14 bases between them. This CDR3 spans 16 amino acids. CDR3 amino acids: CSVELTGGRNTGELFF. As DNA, the CDR3 is TGCAGCGTTGAATTGACCGGGGGCAGGAACACCGGGGAGCTGTTTTTT.

The chain couples TRBV2 to TRBJ1-5; 8 positions agree with TRBD1. V lost 4 bases and J lost 0; bases outside the gene matches: 2. The CDR3 spans 15 residues. Germline CDR1 is SNHLY and CDR2 is FYNNEI. CDR3 in amino acids: CASSGTGNSNQPQHF. The CDR3 nucleotides read TGTGCCAGCAGTGGGACAGGGAATAGCAATCAGCCCCAGCATTTT.

This clone has just one count. V and J are TRBV4-3 and TRBJ2-3, with 8 positions matching TRBD2. The CDR3 length is 17 residues. V gave up 0 bases and J gave up 0 bases; unmatched junction bases: 5. Germline V gives CDR1 LGHNA, CDR2 YSLEER. CDR3 in amino acids: CASSQEATSASTDTQYF. The CDR3 coding sequence is TGCGCCAGCAGCCAAGAGGCGACTAGCGCCAGCACAGATACGCAGTATTTT.

This clone was detected a few times. The chain recombines TRBV14 with TRBJ1-2; D is ambiguous. Deletions cut 0 bases from V and 4 bases from J, with 6 bases between. CDR3 length equals 13 residues. CDR1 is SGHDN, CDR2 FVKESK, per germline. The CDR3 here is CASSQDHSYGYTF. The CDR3, as DNA: TGTGCCAGCAGCCAAGATCACAGCTATGGCTACACCTTC.